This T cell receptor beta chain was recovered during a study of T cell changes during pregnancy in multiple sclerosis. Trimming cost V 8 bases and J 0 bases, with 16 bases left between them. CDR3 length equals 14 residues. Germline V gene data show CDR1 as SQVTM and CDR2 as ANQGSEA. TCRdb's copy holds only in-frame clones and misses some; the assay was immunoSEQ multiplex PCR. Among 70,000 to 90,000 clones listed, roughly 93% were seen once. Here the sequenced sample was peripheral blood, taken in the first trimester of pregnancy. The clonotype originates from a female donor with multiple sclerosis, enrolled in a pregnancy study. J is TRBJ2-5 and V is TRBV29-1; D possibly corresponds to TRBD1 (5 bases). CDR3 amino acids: CSPRTHRNQETQYF. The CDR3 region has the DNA TGCAGCCCCCGCACACACAGGAACCAAGAGACCCAGTACTTC.